This T cell receptor beta chain was retrieved from a study of T cell responses to AZD1222 COVID-19 vaccine. The CDR3 runs to 13 residues. Germline V CDR1 and CDR2: LGHDT, YNNKEL (reference sequence). Trimming took 2 bases from V and 1 from J, leaving 3 bases between them. The repertoire was sequenced with immunoSEQ multiplex PCR; TCRdb's copy has only in-frame clones and lacks some. The repertoire holds about 100,000 clones, with roughly 92% as singletons. The sequenced sample was peripheral blood, obtained 28 days after the second AZD1222 dose. The sequence derives from an adult who received the AZD1222 COVID-19 vaccine. This rearrangement joins TRBV3-1 (or the pseudogene TRBV3-2) to TRBJ1-5, with no clear D. CDR3 protein: CASSQLSNQPQHF. The DNA of the CDR3 is TGTGCCAGCAGCCAATTAAGCAATCAGCCCCAGCATTTT.